These T cell receptor beta chains were read from a single sample in a study of immune heterogeneity within non-small cell lung tumors. TCRdb recomputed calls from the multiplex PCR reads with MiXCR, one row per CDR3 protein. This sample has roughly 1,200 distinct CDR3 sequences, with 31% found just once. Source material: lung tumor tissue. The source is a man aged 55 to 69 with non-small cell lung cancer. CDR3s include the opening cysteine and the closing phenylalanine or tryptophan. The D gene is left open where the match is weak. Some rows mark clone size as missing; the rest say once, few, many or name a class of expanded clone.

D gene,J gene,V gene,clone size,CDR3 DNA,CDR3 protein
TRBD1,TRBJ1-5,TRBV12-3/TRBV12-4,few,TGTGCCAGCAGTTTCCCCCAGGGGGCGAATCAGCCCCAGCATTTT,CASSFPQGANQPQHF
TRBD1,TRBJ2-2,TRBV16,medium-sized,TGTGCCAGCAGCCCAAGGGACAGGTATGAGGAGCTGTTTTTT,CASSPRDRYEELFF
TRBD2,TRBJ2-1,TRBV5-8,-,TGTGCCAGCAGCTTGGCGGTTAGCGGGCCTTACAATGAGCAGTTCTTC,CASSLAVSGPYNEQFF
-,TRBJ2-3,TRBV27,medium-sized,TGTGCCAGCAGTTTATGGCAGGGGCCGACTAGCACAGATACGCAGTATTTT,CASSLWQGPTSTDTQYF
-,TRBJ2-7,TRBV12-3/TRBV12-4,medium-sized,TGTGCCAGCAGTTTGCATAACCCCTACGAGCAGTACTTC,CASSLHNPYEQYF
-,TRBJ2-3,TRBV27,-,TGTGCCATCAGTTCAGTAGATACGCAGTATTTT,CAISSVDTQYF
TRBD2,TRBJ2-3,TRBV7-3,medium-sized,TGTGCCAGCAGCTCGACGACTAGCGGGAGGGGAAGAGATACGCAGTATTTT,CASSSTTSGRGRDTQYF
TRBD1,TRBJ2-3,TRBV4-3,few,TGCGCCAGCAGCCAAGAAATTAACTTAGGTGGGGACAGCTACACAGATACGCAGTATTTT,CASSQEINLGGDSYTDTQYF
TRBD1,TRBJ1-6,TRBV5-4,-,TGTGCCAGCTCCAGAGGGGGCTATTCACCCATCCACTTT,CASSRGGYSPIHF
-,TRBJ2-2,TRBV6-2/TRBV6-3,large,TGTGCCAGCAGTTCATACAGGGCTCACGGGGAGCTGTTTTTT,CASSSYRAHGELFF
TRBD1,TRBJ1-1,TRBV9,few,TGTGCCAGCAGCCCCCGACAGGGCAACACTGAAGCTTTCTTT,CASSPRQGNTEAFF
TRBD1,TRBJ2-5,TRBV20-1,-,TGCAGTGGACAGGGGGTGACGACCCAGTACTTC,CSGQGVTTQYF
TRBD1,TRBJ1-2,TRBV20-1,large,TGCAGTGCTAGAGCCCCGGGACAGGGGGCGGGCTATGGCTACACCTTC,CSARAPGQGAGYGYTF
-,TRBJ1-6,TRBV12-3/TRBV12-4,medium-sized,TGTGCCAGCAGTTTGGTACAGCTTAATTCACCCCTCCACTTT,CASSLVQLNSPLHF
TRBD2,TRBJ2-1,TRBV6-1,large,TGTGCCAGCAGTTACGGGGCGGGAGGGGCCATGGAGCAGTTCTTC,CASSYGAGGAMEQFF
-,TRBJ1-2,TRBV12-3/TRBV12-4,large,TGTGCCAGCAGTTTTTCCCAAGGGCAGGGCGGCTACACCTTC,CASSFSQGQGGYTF
TRBD1,TRBJ1-5,TRBV10-3,-,TGTGCCACCGGGACAGTAGATAGCGATCAGCCCCAGCATTTT,CATGTVDSDQPQHF
-,TRBJ2-4,TRBV9,few,TGTGCCAGCAGCGTTATGGCGGGGGCGAGCAAAAACATTCAGTACTTC,CASSVMAGASKNIQYF
-,TRBJ2-7,TRBV28,-,TGTGCCAGCAGTTTATGGACAGAGGGCTACGAGCAGTACTTC,CASSLWTEGYEQYF
TRBD1,TRBJ2-7,TRBV30,large,TGTGCCTGGAGGATGAAGGACAGGGCGCCCTACGAGCAGTACTTC,CAWRMKDRAPYEQYF
-,TRBJ1-3,TRBV5-5,-,TGTGCCAGCAGCGCGAGAGGGGCCGCCGGAAACACCATATATTTT,CASSARGAAGNTIYF
TRBD2,TRBJ2-2,TRBV2,few,TGTGCCAGCAGGCCGGGACTAGCGTCCGGGGAGCTGTTTTTT,CASRPGLASGELFF
TRBD1,TRBJ1-1,TRBV20-1,large,TGCAGTGCCCCGACAGGGGGCGCGGAAGCTTTCTTT,CSAPTGGAEAFF
-,TRBJ1-1,TRBV9,-,TGTGCCAGCAGCCCTAGCCTCAGGGGCACTGAAGCTTTCTTT,CASSPSLRGTEAFF
-,TRBJ2-1,TRBV2,medium-sized,TGTGCCAGCAGTGATCAAGGAGGTGAGCAGTTCTTC,CASSDQGGEQFF
TRBD1,TRBJ2-7,TRBV5-5,hyperexpanded,TGTGCCAGCAGCGGAGGGACAGGGCCTTCCTACGAGCAGTACTTC,CASSGGTGPSYEQYF
TRBD1,TRBJ1-2,TRBV7-2,few,TGTGCCAGCAGCTTAGCCAGACAGGGGGCAGATGGCTACACCTTC,CASSLARQGADGYTF
-,TRBJ2-4,TRBV7-9,-,TGTGCCAGCAGCTTAGGGGCGGGGCAGGATCTAGCCAAAAACATTCAGTACTTC,CASSLGAGQDLAKNIQYF
TRBD1,TRBJ1-1,TRBV28,large,TGTGCCAGCAGTTCCGGACAGGACCGGGTAGCTTTCTTT,CASSSGQDRVAFF
-,TRBJ1-5,TRBV28,large,TGTGCCAGCACCCCTATGAACCGGGACAGCAATCAGCCCCAGCATTTT,CASTPMNRDSNQPQHF
TRBD1,TRBJ1-4,TRBV7-9,-,TGTGCCAGCAGCTTAAACACAGGGGGCGAGCCCCCAAAACTGTTTTTT,CASSLNTGGEPPKLFF
-,TRBJ1-1,TRBV4-3,medium-sized,TGCGCCAGCAGCCGAACCTGGACCGTCGACACTGAAGCTTTCTTT,CASSRTWTVDTEAFF
TRBD1,TRBJ2-6,TRBV27,few,TGTGCCAGCAGACGAGGGACAGGGGGCTCTGGGGCCAACGTCCTGACTTTC,CASRRGTGGSGANVLTF
TRBD1,TRBJ2-6,TRBV6-4,-,TGTGCCAGCAGTGGACAGGGGGCTTGGGCCAACGTCCTGACTTTC,CASSGQGAWANVLTF
-,TRBJ2-3,TRBV14,-,TGTGCCAGCAGCCACGGGATCCGGCGCACAGATACGCAGTATTTT,CASSHGIRRTDTQYF
-,TRBJ1-1,TRBV29-1,few,TGCAGCGACGGGGCGAACACTGAAGCTTTCTTT,CSDGANTEAFF
-,TRBJ1-3,TRBV10-1,large,TGCGCCAGCAGCCCAAATGGAAACACCATATATTTT,CASSPNGNTIYF
-,TRBJ2-2,TRBV5-1,medium-sized,TGCGCCAGCAACACCGGGGAGCTGTTTTTT,CASNTGELFF
-,TRBJ2-1,TRBV20-1,few,TGCAGTGCGGAGGGGCTCGGACCCTACAATGAGCAGTTCTTC,CSAEGLGPYNEQFF
-,TRBJ2-1,TRBV7-3,-,TGTGCCAGCAGCCCAGGGGGGGGGTTGTTCAATGAGCAGTTCTTC,CASSPGGGLFNEQFF
TRBD2,TRBJ2-3,TRBV4-2,-,TGTGCCAGCAGCCAAGATACCAGCGGGGGCCCCACAGATACGCAGTATTTT,CASSQDTSGGPTDTQYF